Below, one TCR beta chain is given with its context. Its antigen remains unidentified. The method was immunoSEQ multiplex PCR; TCRdb's version includes in-frame clones alone and lacks a portion of them. The data hold under 150,000 clones, with 85% observed a single time. The data are from a study of T cell responses to AZD1222 COVID-19 vaccine. Losses at the gene ends were 5 bases for V and 0 bases for J; bases not matched to a gene: 7. Germline V CDR1 and CDR2: SGHNT, YYREEE (reference sequence). The CDR3 is made up of 16 amino acids. Study-level results: A reported finding is that nearly half of spike-specific TCRs target unmutated variant regions.

This chain joins TRBV5-4 and TRBJ1-3; TRBD1 matches at 8 bases. Sequenced material: peripheral blood, taken 28 days after the second dose of the MenACWY control vaccine. This TCR derives from an adult who received the MenACWY meningococcal vaccine as a control. CDR3 region: CASSPDRALSGNTIYF. CDR3 DNA sequence: TGTGCCAGCAGTCCGGACAGGGCCCTCTCTGGAAACACCATATATTTT.